One and the same sample provided the 3 T cell receptor beta chains below, sequenced in a study of technical replicates of blood from several donors. Generated by immunoSEQ multiplex PCR, the TCRdb table keeps only in-frame clones and is missing some. The sample holds some 71,000 clones, approximately 96% seen once. Sequences were obtained from T cells isolated from PBMCs. The receptors here all came from a human donor in good health.

The rearrangement links TRBV4-1 to TRBJ2-3; D remains unclear. From germline, CDR1 is MGHRA and CDR2 YSYEKL. CDR3 length: 13 amino acids. V gave up 2 bases and J gave up 4 bases, with 7 bases separating them. This CDR3 reads CASSQFSSDTQYF. The CDR3 region has the DNA TGCGCCAGCAGCCAATTCTCGTCAGATACGCAGTATTTT.

The rearrangement uses TRBV7-2 and TRBJ2-5; no definite D call. CDR1 is SGHTA, CDR2 FQGNSA, per germline. V was trimmed by 5 bases and J by 4 bases, leaving 14 bases between them. The CDR3 is 14 amino acids. CDR3: CASSPPLGRETQYF. CDR3 bases: TGTGCCAGCAGCCCGCCTCTGGGCCGAGAGACCCAGTACTTC.

J is TRBJ2-1 and V is TRBV28, with 13 nucleotides matching TRBD2. The V segment lost 5 bases and the J segment 6 bases; nucleotides outside the gene matches: 4. Germline-derived CDR1 and CDR2 are MDHEN and SYDVKM. This CDR3 is built from 15 residues. CDR3 amino acids: CASSRTSGSRNEQFF. CDR3 bases: TGTGCCAGCAGTCGGACTAGCGGGAGTCGCAATGAGCAGTTCTTC. Together with reference TRBV28 and TRBJ2-1, the CDR3 gives the full variable domain: DVKVTQSSRYLVKRTGEKVFLECVQDMDHENMFWYRQDPGLGLRLIYFSYDVKMKEKGDIPEGYSVSREKKERFSLILESASTNQTSMYLCASSRTSGSRNEQFFGPGTRLTVL.